The sequence of this T cell receptor beta chain was determined in a study of identical twins. The CDR3 is 14 amino acids. The V segment lost 6 bases and the J segment 5 bases; nucleotides outside the gene matches: 5. Germline CDR1 SGHTA, CDR2 FQGNSA. One entry per CDR3 protein, called by TCRdb with MiXCR from the 5' RACE reads. The sample has roughly 1,500,000 distinct CDR3 sequences, under 35% seen once. The study, taken as a whole, reports: Zero-insertion analyses were open to partial confounding by invariant MAIT and iNKT cells. Insertion counts were lower in abundant cord blood beta clonotypes, a trend that memory repertoires did not show. It was out-of-frame TCR alpha sharing in monozygotic twins that models underestimated.

As regards this clonotype: Its antigen remains unidentified.

The rearrangement links TRBV7-2 to TRBJ2-1; 9 nucleotides line up with TRBD2. The receptor's source is a newborn girl in good health. Source material: cord blood. CDR3 loop: CASSRSGSNNEQFF. The CDR3 nucleotides read TGTGCCAGCAGTCGTAGCGGGAGCAACAATGAGCAGTTCTTC.